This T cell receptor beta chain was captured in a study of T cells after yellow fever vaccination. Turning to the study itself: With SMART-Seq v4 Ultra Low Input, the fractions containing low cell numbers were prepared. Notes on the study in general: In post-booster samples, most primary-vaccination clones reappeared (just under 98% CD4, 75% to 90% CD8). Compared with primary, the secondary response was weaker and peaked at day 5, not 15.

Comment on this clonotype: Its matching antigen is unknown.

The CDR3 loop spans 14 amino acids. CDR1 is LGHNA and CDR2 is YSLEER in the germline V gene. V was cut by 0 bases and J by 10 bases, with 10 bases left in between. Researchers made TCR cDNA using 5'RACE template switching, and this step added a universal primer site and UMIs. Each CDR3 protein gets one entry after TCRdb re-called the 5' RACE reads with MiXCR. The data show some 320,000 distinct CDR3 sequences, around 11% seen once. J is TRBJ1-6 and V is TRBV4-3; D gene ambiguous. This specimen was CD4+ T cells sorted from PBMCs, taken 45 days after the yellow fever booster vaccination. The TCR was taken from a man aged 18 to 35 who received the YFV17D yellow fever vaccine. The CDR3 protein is CASSQDVRESPLHF. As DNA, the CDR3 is TGCGCCAGCAGCCAAGATGTCCGGGAATCACCCCTCCACTTT.